The 19 T cell receptor beta chains given below trace back to one sample, sequenced in a study of graft-versus-host responses after intestinal transplantation. Their target antigens are unknown. The table came from immunoSEQ multiplex PCR; TCRdb's copy has only in-frame clones and leaves some out. Among 93,000 or so clones listed, 93% were seen once. Sequencing was performed on unstimulated CD8+ T cells sorted from spleen or lymph node cells, taken before intestinal transplant. These receptors all come from a human donor who received an intestinal transplant.

V and J are TRBV7-8 and TRBJ1-5; D remains ambiguous. The CDR3 runs to 14 residues. Between the trimmed V and J ends, which lost 5 bases and 0 bases, there was a span of 8 bases. Germline V lookup: CDR1 SGHVS, CDR2 FQNEAQ. CDR3 protein: CASSLGRSNQPQHF. As DNA, the CDR3 is TGTGCCAGCAGCCTCGGGCGTAGCAATCAGCCCCAGCATTTT.

This sequence joins TRBV7-9 and TRBJ2-1; D may be TRBD1 (6 bases). Germline CDR1 is SEHNR and CDR2 is FQNEAQ (reference sequence). With 4 bases removed from V and 2 bases from J, the gap between germline ends came to 18 bases. This CDR3 is built from 17 residues. For the CDR3, the DNA is TGTGCCAGCAGCTCACCCCACCTAGGGGGTCCCTACAATGAGCAGTTCTTC. Translated: CASSSPHLGGPYNEQFF.

This chain joins TRBV27 and TRBJ1-6, with D tentatively TRBD1 (5 bases). There are 14 residues in the CDR3. V shed 8 bases and J shed 9 bases, with 17 bases lying between them. Germline V gives CDR1 MNHEY, CDR2 SMNVEV (reference sequence). CDR3 sequence reads: CASRAGTRSSPLHF. Written as DNA, the CDR3 is TGTGCCAGCCGCGCGGGGACGAGGAGTTCACCCCTCCACTTT.

The gene calls are TRBV6-1 and TRBJ1-2; 7 positions match TRBD1. Germline V gene data show CDR1 as MNHNS and CDR2 as SASEGT. The junction had 3 bases not matched to a gene; V was cut back by 1 base and J by 1 base. The CDR3 loop spans 15 amino acids. The CDR3 DNA follows: TGTGCCAGCAGTGAAGAGGGGGACAGTAACTATGGCTACACCTTC. Its protein is CASSEEGDSNYGYTF.

The rearrangement uses TRBV29-1 and TRBJ2-1, with D uncertain. The CDR3 is made up of 11 amino acids. Germline CDR1 and CDR2: SQVTM and ANQGSEA. Trimming pared 7 bases from V and 4 bases from J, leaving 8 bases between. CDR3 in DNA: TGCAGCGCTCAGTGGTACAATGAGCAGTTCTTC. This sequence encodes CSAQWYNEQFF.

The V gene is TRBV4-1, the J gene TRBJ2-3; D call uncertain. Germline-derived CDR1 and CDR2 are MGHRA and YSYEKL. Deletions cut 0 bases from V and 2 bases from J, with 6 bases between. CDR3 length: 14 amino acids. CDR3 region: CASSQDKTTDTQYF. The CDR3, as DNA: TGCGCCAGCAGCCAAGATAAAACCACAGATACGCAGTATTTT.

The chain couples TRBV7-9 to TRBJ1-1, with 9 nucleotides matching TRBD1. Germline V gives CDR1 SEHNR, CDR2 FQNEAQ (reference sequence). The V gene end was trimmed by 3 bases and the J gene end by 0 bases; junction bases not matched to a gene: 2. The CDR3 spans 15 residues. The chain's CDR3 is CASSFGTGLNTEAFF. DNA of the CDR3: TGTGCCAGCAGCTTCGGGACAGGGTTGAACACTGAAGCTTTCTTT.

J is TRBJ2-1 and V is TRBV7-9; D tentatively fits TRBD1 or TRBD2 (5 bases each). V shed 3 bases and J shed 4 bases, with 16 bases lying between them. This CDR3 comprises 16 residues. Germline V CDR1 and CDR2: SEHNR, FQNEAQ (reference sequence). The CDR3 sequence: CASSFNSWGPYNEQFF. Here the CDR3 DNA reads TGTGCCAGCAGCTTCAACAGCTGGGGACCTTACAATGAGCAGTTCTTC.

The chain has TRBV5-6 and TRBJ2-1, with 7 bases aligning to TRBD2. The CDR3 runs to 15 residues. Germline CDR1 SGHDT, CDR2 YYEEEE. After removal of 4 bases from V and 5 bases from J, the junction contained 9 bases not matched to a gene. Here the CDR3 reads CASSVLADDNNEQFF. CDR3 nucleotides: TGTGCCAGCAGCGTGCTAGCGGACGATAACAATGAGCAGTTCTTC.

The chain uses TRBV6-1 and TRBJ1-2; no clear D gene. Looked up from germline, CDR1 is MNHNS and CDR2 is SASEGT. This CDR3 is built from 14 residues. V lost 5 bases to trimming and J lost 2 bases, with 12 bases between them. CDR3 loop: CASSPEGGNYGYTF. The CDR3 nucleotides read TGTGCCAGCAGTCCCGAGGGCGGCAACTATGGCTACACCTTC.

This chain joins TRBV5-1 and TRBJ2-1; TRBD2 agrees at 9 bases. The germline gives CDR1 SGHRS, CDR2 YFSETQ. The CDR3 totals 17 residues. With V trimmed by 1 base and J by 7 bases, 12 bases remained unmatched. The CDR3 reads CASSLFATAGGLNEQFF. The CDR3 region has the DNA TGCGCCAGCAGCTTGTTTGCTACGGCGGGGGGGCTGAATGAGCAGTTCTTC.

A single count supports this clone. This chain joins TRBV7-9 and TRBJ1-2; D is unclear. This CDR3 comprises 16 residues. V was cut by 0 bases and J by 0 bases, with 11 bases left in between. Germline CDR1 is SEHNR and CDR2 is FQNEAQ (reference sequence). The CDR3 reads CASSLAPEPPNYGYTF. The CDR3 DNA reads TGTGCCAGCAGCTTAGCGCCCGAGCCTCCTAACTATGGCTACACCTTC.

This chain links TRBV2 with TRBJ1-4; D is perhaps TRBD1 (6 bases). V was shortened by 4 bases and J by 5 bases, with 14 bases between the two germline ends. Germline V gene sequence: CDR1 SNHLY, CDR2 FYNNEI. The CDR3 runs to 15 residues. The CDR3 protein is CASSAPRGPNEKLFF. CDR3 DNA sequence: TGTGCCAGCAGTGCCCCTCGGGGGCCCAATGAAAAACTGTTTTTT. Looking up the rest from reference TRBV2 and TRBJ1-4 gives the full variable domain: EPEVTQTPSHQVTQMGQEVILRCVPISNHLYFYWYRQILGQKVEFLVSFYNNEISEKSEIFDDQFSVERPDGSNFTLKIRSTKLEDSAMYFCASSAPRGPNEKLFFGSGTQLSVL.

The V gene is TRBV6-4, the J gene TRBJ2-1; TRBD1 agrees at 10 bases. CDR1 and CDR2 (germline): MRHNA, SNTAGT. The CDR3 extends over 14 amino acids. J gave up 4 bases and V 6 bases, and 3 bases lay outside the gene matches. CDR3 bases: TGTGCCAGCAGCAGGACAGGGGGGTACAATGAGCAGTTCTTC. It yields the protein CASSRTGGYNEQFF.

The J gene is TRBJ2-7, the V gene TRBV4-1, with D perhaps matching TRBD1 or TRBD2 (6 bases each). Germline V gives CDR1 MGHRA, CDR2 YSYEKL. The CDR3 has 15 residues. V gave up 1 base and J gave up 0 bases, with 10 bases separating them. CDR3 nucleotide sequence: TGCGCCAGCAGCCAAGTACAGGGAGGCTCCTACGAGCAGTACTTC. Residues: CASSQVQGGSYEQYF.

The V and J genes are TRBV6-5 and TRBJ2-7, with 10 nucleotides matching TRBD2. CDR3 length: 14 amino acids. CDR1 and CDR2 (germline): MNHEY, SVGAGI. Trimming cost V 4 bases and J 2 bases; bases outside gene matches: 2. The CDR3 bases are TGTGCCAGCAGTTTAGCGGGGGGTGCCTACGAGCAGTACTTC. Amino acids: CASSLAGGAYEQYF.

The V call is TRBV6-1, the J call TRBJ2-1; maybe TRBD1 (6 bases). Germline CDR1 MNHNS, CDR2 SASEGT. This CDR3 is built from 12 residues. The V end was cut by 2 bases, the J end by 9 bases, with 8 bases between. CDR3 in amino acids: CASSEYRAEQFF. The CDR3 DNA reads TGTGCCAGCAGTGAATACAGGGCTGAGCAGTTCTTC.

The rearrangement joins TRBV30 to TRBJ1-1; the D gene is possibly TRBD1 (6 bases). The V end was cut by 0 bases, the J end by 8 bases, with 7 bases between. This CDR3 spans 11 amino acids. Looked up from germline, CDR1 is GTSNPN and CDR2 is SVGIG (reference sequence). As DNA, the CDR3 is TGTGCCTGGAGTGTTACAGGGGAAGCTTTCTTT. It encodes CAWSVTGEAFF.

The CDR3 spells CASSGLGSYEQYF. Here the CDR3 DNA reads TGTGCCAGCTCGGGGTTGGGCTCCTACGAGCAGTACTTC. The rearrangement uses TRBV28 and TRBJ2-7; a weak D match, TRBD2 (5 bases). The length of the CDR3 is 13 residues. Germline V gene lookup returns CDR1 MDHEN and CDR2 SYDVKM. Deletions cut 8 bases from V and 0 bases from J, with 11 bases between.